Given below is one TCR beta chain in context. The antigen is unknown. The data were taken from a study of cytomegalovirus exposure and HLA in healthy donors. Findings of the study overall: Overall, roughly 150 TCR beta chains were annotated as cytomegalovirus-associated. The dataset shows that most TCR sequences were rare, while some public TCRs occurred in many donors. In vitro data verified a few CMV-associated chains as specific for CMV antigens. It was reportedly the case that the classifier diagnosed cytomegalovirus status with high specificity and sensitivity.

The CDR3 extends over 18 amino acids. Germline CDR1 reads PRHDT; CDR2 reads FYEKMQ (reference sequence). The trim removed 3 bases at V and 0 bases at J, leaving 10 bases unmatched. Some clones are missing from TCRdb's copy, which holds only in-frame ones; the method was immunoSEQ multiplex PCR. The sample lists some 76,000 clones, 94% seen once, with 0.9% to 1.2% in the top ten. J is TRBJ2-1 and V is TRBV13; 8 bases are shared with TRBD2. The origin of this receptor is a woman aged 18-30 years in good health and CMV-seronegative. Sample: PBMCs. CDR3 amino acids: CASSLSGGPPLSYNEQFF. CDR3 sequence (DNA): TGTGCCAGCAGCTTGTCGGGGGGGCCCCCGCTCTCCTACAATGAGCAGTTCTTC.